This is a list of T cell receptor beta chains from one sample in a study of blood T cell repertoires in COVID-19. Generated by immunoSEQ multiplex PCR, the TCRdb table keeps only in-frame clones and is missing some. The data contain 90,000 to 100,000 clones, 80% to 90% of them singletons. The sample comprised peripheral blood. Receptors were obtained from a man between 45 and 60 years old with COVID-19, enrolled during active disease. CDR3s include the opening cysteine and the closing phenylalanine or tryptophan. D genes are given only for firm matches. Clone size is not always given. Where it is, it says once, few, many or a class for expanded clones.

d_gene	v_gene	j_gene	abundance	CDR3nt	CDR3aa
TRBD2	TRBV6-5	TRBJ2-5	.	TGTGCCAGCAGGAAGGGCCTCGGCGGGGGGGAGACCCAGTACTTC	CASRKGLGGGETQYF
TRBD2	TRBV19	TRBJ2-1	.	TGTGCCAGTAGTGAACTAGCGACAAGTCTCAATGAGCAGTTCTTC	CASSELATSLNEQFF
.	TRBV24-1	TRBJ1-2	.	TGTGCCACCAGTGACACGGACAGCCCGGTCGGCTACACCTTC	CATSDTDSPVGYTF
TRBD2	TRBV3-1/TRBV3-2	TRBJ2-2	.	TGTGCCAGCAGCCTTAGCGGGGGGCGCACCGGGGAGCTGTTTTTT	CASSLSGGRTGELFF
.	TRBV27	TRBJ1-2	.	TGTGCCAGCAGTTTACGTGCCCCCCCTTCGACAGGACTTAACTATGGCTACACCTTC	CASSLRAPPSTGLNYGYTF
TRBD2	TRBV11-3	TRBJ2-1	.	TGTGCCAGCAGCCAGCTAGCGGGGGGCCACTACAATGAGCAGTTCTTC	CASSQLAGGHYNEQFF
.	TRBV29-1	TRBJ1-4	.	TGCAGCGCCCGGCGGGGCGCGACTAATGAAAAACTGTTTTTT	CSARRGATNEKLFF
.	TRBV5-4	TRBJ1-1	.	TGTGCCAGCACCCTTGGGGAGGGGGTGGGCACTGAAGCTTTCTTT	CASTLGEGVGTEAFF
.	TRBV18	TRBJ2-2	.	TGTGCCAGCTCACCAATAGCCGGGGAGCTGTTTTTT	CASSPIAGELFF
TRBD1	TRBV11-2	TRBJ2-7	.	TGTGCCAGCAGCTTAAGTGAAACAGGGGACTACGAGCAGTACTTC	CASSLSETGDYEQYF
.	TRBV9	TRBJ2-7	.	TGTGCCAGCAGCGGGACATCGTACCCCTACGAGCAGTACTTC	CASSGTSYPYEQYF
.	TRBV10-3	TRBJ2-3	.	TGTGCCATCAGTGTAACGGAGCGCGGAGATACGCAGTATTTT	CAISVTERGDTQYF
TRBD1	TRBV9	TRBJ1-1	.	TGTGCCAGCAGCTCAAACCCCGGGACAGAGAACACTGAAGCTTTCTTT	CASSSNPGTENTEAFF
.	TRBV2	TRBJ1-1	few	TGTGCCAGCAGTCGGGAAGGCCCTGAAGCTTTCTTT	CASSREGPEAFF
TRBD2	TRBV12-3/TRBV12-4	TRBJ2-3	.	TGTGCCAGCAGACTTGTGGCGGGGGAAACGCAGTATTTT	CASRLVAGETQYF
.	TRBV3-1/TRBV3-2	TRBJ1-1	.	TGTGCCAGCAGCCAAGAGCCAGAGAACACTGAAGCTTTCTTT	CASSQEPENTEAFF
TRBD1	TRBV28	TRBJ2-5	.	TGTGCCAGCAGAGCTCTTTCCGGGACAGGGCAAGAGACCCAGTACTTC	CASRALSGTGQETQYF
TRBD1	TRBV18	TRBJ1-1	.	TGTGCCAGCTCAACGGAGGGACAGATGAACACTGAAGCTTTCTTT	CASSTEGQMNTEAFF
TRBD2	TRBV5-6	TRBJ2-7	.	TGTGCCAGCAGCCAACCGGGACTAGCGGGGGGCGAGCAGTACTTC	CASSQPGLAGGEQYF
.	TRBV12-3/TRBV12-4	TRBJ1-5	.	TGTGCCAGCAGTCCCGGTTCCAATCAGCCCCAGCATTTT	CASSPGSNQPQHF
.	TRBV5-6	TRBJ1-2	once	TGTGCCAGCAGCTTGGACGGAGCTAACTATGGCTACACCTTC	CASSLDGANYGYTF
TRBD1	TRBV11-2	TRBJ2-1	.	TGTGCCAGCAGCTTAGAGACCGGGACAGTCTACAATGAGCAGTTCTTC	CASSLETGTVYNEQFF
TRBD1	TRBV7-2	TRBJ2-7	once	TGTGCCAGCAGCCCCGACAGGGGGCAAGGCTACGAGCAGTACTTC	CASSPDRGQGYEQYF
.	TRBV30	TRBJ2-3	.	TGTGCCTGGAGTGTAGGCAGGGTTACAGATACGCAGTATTTT	CAWSVGRVTDTQYF
TRBD2	TRBV27	TRBJ2-5	.	TGTGCCAGCAGTGGCGGGACTAACCAAGAGACCCAGTACTTC	CASSGGTNQETQYF
.	TRBV5-1	TRBJ1-1	.	TGCGCCAGCAGCCGGGACACGGGGTCTGAAGCTTTCTTT	CASSRDTGSEAFF
TRBD1	TRBV11-2	TRBJ1-5	.	TGTGCCAGCAGCTCAACCCTCGGGACAGGGTTCGTCCAAGATCAGCCCCAGCATTTT	CASSSTLGTGFVQDQPQHF
TRBD1	TRBV19	TRBJ1-3	once	TGTGCCAGTAGTATAGTGTTCGGGACAGAGGCTGGAAACACCATATATTTT	CASSIVFGTEAGNTIYF
TRBD1	TRBV5-6	TRBJ1-1	once	TGTGCCAGCAGCTTAAACAGGGGGCGCGTAACTGAAGCTTTCTTT	CASSLNRGRVTEAFF
.	TRBV28	TRBJ2-1	.	TGTGCCAGCAGTTTAGCCGCCAGCTACAATGAGCAGTTCTTC	CASSLAASYNEQFF
TRBD2	TRBV10-3	TRBJ2-1	.	TGTGCCATCAGTGAGTCCTTCCGCGGGGGGTGGGATGAGCAGTTCTTC	CAISESFRGGWDEQFF
.	TRBV19	TRBJ2-2	.	TGTGCCAGTAGTATACGTCGGGGCGGGGAGCTGTTTTTT	CASSIRRGGELFF
TRBD2	TRBV7-2	TRBJ2-1	.	TGTGCCAGCAGCCGCGGGGGTTCCTACAATGAGCAGTTCTTC	CASSRGGSYNEQFF
.	TRBV9	TRBJ2-3	.	TGTGCCAGCAGCGTCCGGTCGGGGACTAGCACAGATACGCAGTATTTT	CASSVRSGTSTDTQYF
.	TRBV2	TRBJ1-1	.	TGTGCCAGCGGCCCTACACAGGGAGGGAAGACTGAAGCTTTCTTT	CASGPTQGGKTEAFF
.	TRBV6-6	TRBJ1-1	.	TGTGCCAGCAGTTCCGCTGGGGCGAACACTGAAGCTTTCTTT	CASSSAGANTEAFF
TRBD1	TRBV3-1/TRBV3-2	TRBJ1-6	.	TGTGCCAGCAGCCAAGAGACAGGGAATTCACCCCTCCACTTT	CASSQETGNSPLHF